This T cell receptor beta chain was found in a study of T-cell memory formation after mild COVID-19. General study results and limits: Among clones contracting day 15 to 85, CD4/CD8 was balanced, whereas later expanders leaned CD4+.

CDR3 size: 14 residues. V trimming: 7 bases; J trimming: 1 base; junction bases outside the gene matches: 5. With regard to this clonotype: Its antigen is not identified.

TCRdb re-called the 5' RACE reads through MiXCR, storing one row per CDR3 protein. The sample gives fewer than 300,000 distinct CDR3 sequences, more than 15% of which show up once; roughly 23% is in the top ten. The sequence was collected from a man younger than 30 who had mild COVID-19 (a few samples of this study predate the infection). Cell type and time point are not known. The chain couples TRBV12-3 or TRBV12-4 to TRBJ1-1; 8 bases match TRBD1. Sequenced sample: PBMCs or a T cell subset sorted from them (not recorded which). The CDR3 DNA reads as TGTGCCAGCACAGCAACAGGGGGGAACACTGAAGCTTTCTTT. It specifies CASTATGGNTEAFF.